Below, 14 T cell receptor beta chains from the same sample are listed, as sequenced in a study of T cell responses to AZD1222 COVID-19 vaccine. Clones were sequenced by immunoSEQ multiplex PCR, and TCRdb holds only the in-frame ones, with some missing. In the table there are approximately 110,000 clones, about 86% of which are singletons. Sequenced here: peripheral blood, sampled on day 0 of AZD1222 vaccination. All receptors come from an adult in good health.

V usage is TRBV6-2 or TRBV6-3 and J usage is TRBJ1-5; 9 nucleotides agree with TRBD1. The CDR3 covers 15 residues. V gave up 4 bases and J gave up 4 bases; unmatched junction bases: 5. The germline gives CDR1 MNHEY, CDR2 SVGEGT. The CDR3 region has the DNA TGTGCCAGCAGTTCAGGACAGGGGCCAAATCAGCCCCAGCATTTT. This translates into CASSSGQGPNQPQHF.

The chain has TRBV4-2 and TRBJ2-1; weak D call: TRBD2 (5 bases). Between the trimmed V and J ends, which lost 4 bases and 3 bases, there was a span of 16 bases. This CDR3 comprises 16 residues. Germline V gene lookup returns CDR1 LGHNA and CDR2 YNFKEQ. CDR3 sequence (DNA): TGTGCCAGCAGCCCCACCCCCAGCGGACTCTACAATGAGCAGTTCTTC. It yields the protein CASSPTPSGLYNEQFF.

The chain combines TRBV19 with TRBJ2-1; 8 bases are shared with TRBD1. The CDR3 totals 14 residues. The germline V gene encodes CDR1 LNHDA and CDR2 SQIVND (reference sequence). V was clipped by 1 base and J by 13 bases; unmatched bases: 9. This chain's CDR3 is CASSIVQGATDQFF. In DNA form, the CDR3 reads TGTGCCAGTAGTATAGTTCAGGGGGCGACCGATCAGTTCTTC.

The V gene is TRBV28, the J gene TRBJ1-2; D perhaps matches TRBD1 (5 bases). V was pared by 6 bases and J by 5 bases, with 16 bases between. The germline V gene encodes CDR1 MDHEN and CDR2 SYDVKM. The CDR3 totals 14 residues. The CDR3 coding sequence is TGTGCCAGCAGAGTTGGGGGAACCGTTTATGGCTACACCTTC. Its translation: CASRVGGTVYGYTF.

The gene calls are TRBV29-1 and TRBJ1-3, with 10 bases identical to TRBD1. V lost 4 bases to trimming and J lost 4 bases; unmatched junction nucleotides: 1. This CDR3 has 13 residues. Germline values: CDR1 SQVTM, CDR2 ANQGSEA. CDR3: CSVGQGAGNTIYF. CDR3 in DNA: TGCAGCGTTGGACAGGGGGCAGGAAACACCATATATTTT.

The chain uses TRBV5-1 and TRBJ2-7, with 8 bases lining up with TRBD2. Germline trimming cut 4 bases from V and 1 base from J; bases unmatched to any gene: 7. CDR3 length: 15 amino acids. The V gene's germline CDR1 is SGHRS and CDR2 YFSETQ. CDR3 amino acids: CASSKTGTRSYEQYF. The DNA for the CDR3 is TGCGCCAGCAGCAAGACCGGGACTAGATCCTACGAGCAGTACTTC.

This chain connects TRBV5-1 to TRBJ2-1; TRBD1 agrees at 7 bases. Per germline, CDR1 SGHRS and CDR2 YFSETQ. Unmatched junction bases numbered 9, after V lost 4 bases and J lost 2 bases. The CDR3 sequence is 16 residues long. The CDR3 sequence is CASSGTERTTYNEQFF. CDR3 DNA sequence: TGCGCCAGCAGCGGGACAGAGCGGACCACCTACAATGAGCAGTTCTTC.

The V call is TRBV23-1, the J call TRBJ1-3; tentative D call: TRBD1 (5 bases). TRBV23-1 is noted as an ORF with a role that remains uncertain. This CDR3 region has 16 residues. With 6 bases removed from V and 6 bases from J, the gap between germline ends came to 21 bases. DNA for the CDR3: TGCGCCAGCAGGACTAGACGGGGGGATTGTGAAAACACCATATATTTT. Translating gives CASRTRRGDCENTIYF.

The V and J genes are TRBV3-1 (or the pseudogene TRBV3-2) and TRBJ2-3; D call uncertain. Germline V lookup: CDR1 LGHDT, CDR2 YNNKEL (reference sequence). Trimming cost V 1 base and J 0 bases, with 11 bases left between them. This CDR3 has 16 amino acids. CDR3 sequence: CASSQVPYPSTDTQYF. CDR3 DNA sequence: TGTGCCAGCAGCCAAGTGCCCTATCCTAGCACAGATACGCAGTATTTT.

The chain recombines TRBV6-5 with TRBJ2-3; D gene unclear. Trimming took off 0 bases at V and 1 base at J, with 8 bases between the two ends. The CDR3 has 15 amino acids. In germline, CDR1 is MNHEY, CDR2 SVGAGI. Here the CDR3 DNA reads TGTGCCAGCAGTTACTCGGGCGGAGGCACAGATACGCAGTATTTT. It encodes CASSYSGGGTDTQYF.

This clone was seen once. V and J are TRBV2 and TRBJ1-6; no reliable D call. Looked up from germline, CDR1 is SNHLY and CDR2 is FYNNEI. The CDR3 is 13 amino acids. V shed 8 bases and J shed 6 bases, with 11 bases lying between them. CDR3 sequence: CASAGGPNSPLHF. CDR3 nucleotide sequence: TGTGCCAGCGCAGGCGGCCCTAATTCACCCCTCCACTTT.

The CDR3 loop reads CATSDKVWEGTSSYNEQFF. The CDR3 coding sequence is TGTGCCACCAGTGATAAAGTTTGGGAGGGGACCAGCTCCTACAATGAGCAGTTCTTC. The chain employs TRBV24-1 and TRBJ2-1; 7 positions agree with TRBD2. The J segment lost 0 bases and the V segment lost 3 bases, leaving 13 bases of the junction unmatched. The CDR3 is 19 residues long. The V gene's germline CDR1 is KGHDR and CDR2 SFDVKD.

V and J are TRBV28 and TRBJ1-2; the match to TRBD1 covers 7 bases. The J segment lost 2 bases and the V segment lost 11 bases, leaving 2 bases of the junction unmatched. The germline V gene has CDR1 MDHEN and CDR2 SYDVKM. This CDR3 is 11 amino acids long. The CDR3: CAATGNYGYTF. The CDR3 DNA reads as TGTGCCGCGACAGGGAACTATGGCTACACCTTC.

In DNA form, the CDR3 reads TGCGCCAGCAGCCATAACCGGGACAGAAATCAGCCCCAGCATTTT. Translating gives CASSHNRDRNQPQHF. This chain joins TRBV4-1 and TRBJ1-5; 7 nucleotides match TRBD1. Germline V gene data show CDR1 as MGHRA and CDR2 as YSYEKL. J was trimmed by 4 bases and V by 3 bases; bases with no gene match: 6. This CDR3 comprises 15 residues.